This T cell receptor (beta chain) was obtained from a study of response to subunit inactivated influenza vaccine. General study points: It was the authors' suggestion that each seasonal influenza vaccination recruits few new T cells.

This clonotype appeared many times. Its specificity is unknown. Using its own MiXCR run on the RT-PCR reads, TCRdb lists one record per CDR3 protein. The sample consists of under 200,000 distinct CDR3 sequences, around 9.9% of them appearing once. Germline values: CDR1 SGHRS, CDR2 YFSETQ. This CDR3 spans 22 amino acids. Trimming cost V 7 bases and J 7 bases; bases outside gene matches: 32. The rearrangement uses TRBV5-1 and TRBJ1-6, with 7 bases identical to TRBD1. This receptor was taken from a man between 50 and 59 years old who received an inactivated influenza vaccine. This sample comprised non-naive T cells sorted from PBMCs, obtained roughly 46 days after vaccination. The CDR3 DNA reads TGCGCCAGCCCACTGGGGACAGACCTACCCTCTAGCGATCCGGGTTCGAATTCACCCCTCCACTTT. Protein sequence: CASPLGTDLPSSDPGSNSPLHF.